This entry concerns a single TCR beta chain. Antigen: not known. TCRdb keeps only in-frame clones here, not all; method: immunoSEQ multiplex PCR. The sample carries over 85,000 clones, about 95% recorded once. CDR1 and CDR2 (germline): LGHNA, YNFKEQ. The CDR3 has 16 amino acids. V dropped 0 bases and J dropped 6 bases, with 17 bases sitting between them. The sample is drawn from a study of graft-versus-host responses after intestinal transplantation. Broader study findings: Among recipient marrow samples, GvH clones were found; some appeared first in ileum or blood. Allografts of one patient group, those with graft-donor T cell macrochimerism, had high graft-versus-host to host-versus-graft clonal ratios.

The sequencing here drew on unstimulated CD4+ T cells sorted from spleen or lymph node cells, taken before transplant. The source is a human donor who was the organ donor for an intestinal transplant. The V gene is TRBV4-2, the J gene TRBJ1-1; a weak D match, TRBD1 (5 bases). The CDR3 bases are TGTGCCAGCAGCCAAGATCAGGGCGGCACGAGGCCTGAAGCTTTCTTT. Translating gives CASSQDQGGTRPEAFF.